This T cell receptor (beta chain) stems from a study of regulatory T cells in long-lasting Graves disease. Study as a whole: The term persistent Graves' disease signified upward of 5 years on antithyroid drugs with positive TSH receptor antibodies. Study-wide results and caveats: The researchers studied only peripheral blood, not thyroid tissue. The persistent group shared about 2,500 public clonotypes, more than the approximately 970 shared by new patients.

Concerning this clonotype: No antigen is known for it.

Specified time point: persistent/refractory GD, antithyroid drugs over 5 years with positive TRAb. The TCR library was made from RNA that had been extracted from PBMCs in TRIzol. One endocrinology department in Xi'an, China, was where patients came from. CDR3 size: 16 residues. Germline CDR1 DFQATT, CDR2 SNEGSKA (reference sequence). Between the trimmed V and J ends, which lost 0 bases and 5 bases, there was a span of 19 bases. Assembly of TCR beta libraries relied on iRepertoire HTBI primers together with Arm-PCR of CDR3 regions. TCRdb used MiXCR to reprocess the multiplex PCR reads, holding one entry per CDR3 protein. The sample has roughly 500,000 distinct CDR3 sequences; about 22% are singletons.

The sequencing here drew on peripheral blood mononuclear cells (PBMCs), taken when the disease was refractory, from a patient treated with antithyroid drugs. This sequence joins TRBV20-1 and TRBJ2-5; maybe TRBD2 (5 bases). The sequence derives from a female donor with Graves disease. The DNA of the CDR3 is TGCAGTGCTAGAGACCCCCGGGGAGAAGGTTCGGAGACCCAGTACTTC. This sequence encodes CSARDPRGEGSETQYF.